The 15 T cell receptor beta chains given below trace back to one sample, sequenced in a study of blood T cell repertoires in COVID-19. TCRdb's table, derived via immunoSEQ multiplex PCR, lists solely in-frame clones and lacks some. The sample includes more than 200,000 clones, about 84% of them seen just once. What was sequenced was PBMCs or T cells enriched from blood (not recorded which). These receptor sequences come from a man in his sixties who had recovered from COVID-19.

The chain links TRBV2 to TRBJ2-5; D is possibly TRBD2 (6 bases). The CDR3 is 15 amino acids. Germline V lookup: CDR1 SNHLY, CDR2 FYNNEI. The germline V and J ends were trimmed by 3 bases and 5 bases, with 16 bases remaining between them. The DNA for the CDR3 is TGTGCCAGCAGTGAGCCCCCGGAGGGGTGGGAGACCCAGTACTTC. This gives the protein CASSEPPEGWETQYF.

CDR3 DNA sequence: TGTGCCAGTAATGACAGGGGAAGATCTAATGGCTACACCTTC. Amino acids: CASNDRGRSNGYTF. The chain couples TRBV19 to TRBJ1-2; 8 nucleotides align to TRBD1. The CDR3 is 14 residues long. Germline V gene lookup returns CDR1 LNHDA and CDR2 SQIVND (reference sequence). J gave up 6 bases and V 7 bases, and 10 bases lay outside the gene matches.

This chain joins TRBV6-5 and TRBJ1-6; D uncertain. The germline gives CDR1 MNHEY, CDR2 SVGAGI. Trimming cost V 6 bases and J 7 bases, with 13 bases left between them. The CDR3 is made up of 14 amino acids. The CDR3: CASSQPRENSPLHF. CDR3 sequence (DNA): TGTGCCAGCAGCCAGCCCCGGGAGAATTCACCCCTCCACTTT.

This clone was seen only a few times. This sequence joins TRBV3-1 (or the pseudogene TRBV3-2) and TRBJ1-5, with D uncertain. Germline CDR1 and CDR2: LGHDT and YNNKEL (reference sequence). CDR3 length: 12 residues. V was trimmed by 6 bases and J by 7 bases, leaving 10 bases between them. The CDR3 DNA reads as TGTGCCAGCAGACTCCCCCCCCAGCCCCAGCATTTT. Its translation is CASRLPPQPQHF.

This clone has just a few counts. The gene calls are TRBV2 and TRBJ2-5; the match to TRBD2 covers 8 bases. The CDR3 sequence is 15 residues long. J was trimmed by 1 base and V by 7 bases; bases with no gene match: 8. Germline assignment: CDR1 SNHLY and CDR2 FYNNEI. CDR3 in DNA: TGTGCCAGCAAGAGATCGGGGGGGTTCCAAGAGACCCAGTACTTC. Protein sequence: CASKRSGGFQETQYF. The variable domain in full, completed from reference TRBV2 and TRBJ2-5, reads EPEVTQTPSHQVTQMGQEVILRCVPISNHLYFYWYRQILGQKVEFLVSFYNNEISEKSEIFDDQFSVERPDGSNFTLKIRSTKLEDSAMYFCASKRSGGFQETQYFGPGTRLLVL.

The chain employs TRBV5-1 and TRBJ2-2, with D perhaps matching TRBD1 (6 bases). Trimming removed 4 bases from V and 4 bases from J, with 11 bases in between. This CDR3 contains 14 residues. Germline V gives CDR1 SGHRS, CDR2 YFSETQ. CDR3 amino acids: CASSPGTTTGELFF. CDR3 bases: TGCGCCAGCAGCCCCGGGACAACCACCGGGGAGCTGTTTTTT.

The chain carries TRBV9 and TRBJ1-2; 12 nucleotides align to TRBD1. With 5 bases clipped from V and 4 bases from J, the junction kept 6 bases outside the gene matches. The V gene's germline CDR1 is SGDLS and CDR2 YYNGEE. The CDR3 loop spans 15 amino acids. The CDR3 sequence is CASSDRDRGLYGYTF. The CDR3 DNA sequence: TGTGCCAGCAGTGATAGGGACAGGGGGCTCTATGGCTACACCTTC. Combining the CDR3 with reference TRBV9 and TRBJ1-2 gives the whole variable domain DSGVTQTPKHLITATGQRVTLRCSPRSGDLSVYWYQQSLDQGLQFLIQYYNGEERAKGNILERFSAQQFPDLHSELNLSSLELGDSALYFCASSDRDRGLYGYTFGSGTRLTVV.

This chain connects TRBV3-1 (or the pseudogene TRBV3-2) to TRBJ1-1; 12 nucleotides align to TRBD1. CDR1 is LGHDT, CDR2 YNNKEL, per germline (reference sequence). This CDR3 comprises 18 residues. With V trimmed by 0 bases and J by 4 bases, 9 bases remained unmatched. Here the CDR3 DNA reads TGTGCCAGCAGCCAAGATTTGGGGGACAGGGGGCACCCCACTGAAGCTTTCTTT. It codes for CASSQDLGDRGHPTEAFF.

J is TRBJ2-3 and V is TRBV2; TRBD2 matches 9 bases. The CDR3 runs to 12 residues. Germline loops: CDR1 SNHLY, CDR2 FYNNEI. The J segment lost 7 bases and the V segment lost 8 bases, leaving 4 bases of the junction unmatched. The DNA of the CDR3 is TGTGCCAGCGCGACTAGCGGTTATACGCAGTATTTT. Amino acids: CASATSGYTQYF.

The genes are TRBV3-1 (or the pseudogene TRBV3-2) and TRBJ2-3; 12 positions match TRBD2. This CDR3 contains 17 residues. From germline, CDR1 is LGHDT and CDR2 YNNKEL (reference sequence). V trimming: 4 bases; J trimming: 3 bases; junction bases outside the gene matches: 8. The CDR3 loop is CASSRRLAGDNTDTQYF. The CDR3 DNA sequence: TGTGCCAGCAGCCGTCGACTAGCGGGGGACAATACAGATACGCAGTATTTT.

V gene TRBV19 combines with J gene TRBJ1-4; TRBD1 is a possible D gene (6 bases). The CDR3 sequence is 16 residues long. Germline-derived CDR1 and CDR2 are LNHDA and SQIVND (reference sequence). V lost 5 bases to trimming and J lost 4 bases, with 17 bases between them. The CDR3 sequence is CASSFSRGASNEKLFF. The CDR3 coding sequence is TGTGCCAGTAGTTTCTCCCGGGGGGCTAGTAATGAAAAACTGTTTTTT.

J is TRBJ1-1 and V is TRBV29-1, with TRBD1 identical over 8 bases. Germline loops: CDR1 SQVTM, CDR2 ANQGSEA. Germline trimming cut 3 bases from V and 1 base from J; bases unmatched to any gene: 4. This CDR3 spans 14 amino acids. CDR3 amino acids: CSVDMDRENTEAFF. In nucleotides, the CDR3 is TGCAGCGTTGATATGGACAGGGAGAACACTGAAGCTTTCTTT.

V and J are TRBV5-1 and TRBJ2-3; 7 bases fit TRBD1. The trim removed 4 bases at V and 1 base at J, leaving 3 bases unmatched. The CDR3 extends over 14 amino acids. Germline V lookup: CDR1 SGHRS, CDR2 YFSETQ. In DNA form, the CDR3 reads TGCGCCAGCAGCATGGGACAGCGCACAGATACGCAGTATTTT. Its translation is CASSMGQRTDTQYF.

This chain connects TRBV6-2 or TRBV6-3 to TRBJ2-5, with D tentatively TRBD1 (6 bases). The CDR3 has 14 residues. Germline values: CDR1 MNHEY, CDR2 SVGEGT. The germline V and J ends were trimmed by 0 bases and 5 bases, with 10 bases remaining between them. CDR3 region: CASSYSTGLETQYF. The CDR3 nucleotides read TGTGCCAGCAGTTACTCCACAGGGCTTGAGACCCAGTACTTC.

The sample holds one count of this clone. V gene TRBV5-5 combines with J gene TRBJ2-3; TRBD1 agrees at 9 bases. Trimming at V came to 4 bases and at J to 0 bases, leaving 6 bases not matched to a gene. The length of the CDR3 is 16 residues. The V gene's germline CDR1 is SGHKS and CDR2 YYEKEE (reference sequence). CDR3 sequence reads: CASSTGQGMSTDTQYF. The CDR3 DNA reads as TGTGCCAGCAGCACCGGACAGGGGATGAGCACAGATACGCAGTATTTT.